This T cell receptor beta chain was obtained from a study of cytotoxic CD8 clonotypes in ibrutinib-treated CLL. TCRdb's copy holds only in-frame clones and misses some; the assay was immunoSEQ multiplex PCR. The sample gives 90,000 to 150,000 clones, more than 55% of which show up once; about 40% is in the top ten. The CDR3 is 16 residues long. Germline V gene lookup returns CDR1 LGHNA and CDR2 YSLEER. The trim removed 4 bases at V and 0 bases at J, leaving 7 bases unmatched. The rearrangement joins TRBV4-3 to TRBJ2-3; 7 bases line up with TRBD1. The source is a human donor with chronic lymphocytic leukemia. The sequences come from PBMCs, collected after 24 months of ibrutinib treatment. The CDR3, as DNA: TGCGCCAGCAGCCGACAGGGATCCCCTAGCACAGATACGCAGTATTTT. Translated, it gives CASSRQGSPSTDTQYF.